The 5 T cell receptor beta chains listed next were all sequenced from one sample in a study of T cells after yellow fever vaccination. TCRdb reprocessed the 5' RACE reads with MiXCR, giving one entry per CDR3 protein. The table has almost 30,000 distinct CDR3 sequences, 6.3% seen once; the top ten hold 25%. The specimen comprised PBMCs, either bulk or a sorted T-cell subset (CD4+, CD8+, memory, or dextramer-sorted; not recorded which), sampled on the day of the yellow fever booster vaccination. The receptors were gathered from a man aged 25 to 40 who received the YFV17D yellow fever vaccine.

This clonotype showed up many times. The V and J genes are TRBV29-1 and TRBJ1-3, with 7 bases matching TRBD1. Unmatched junction bases numbered 2, after V lost 4 bases and J lost 2 bases. From germline, CDR1 is SQVTM and CDR2 ANQGSEA. The length of the CDR3 is 13 residues. In DNA form, the CDR3 reads TGCAGCGTTGTTGACAGGGCTGGAAACACCATATATTTT. Its translation is CSVVDRAGNTIYF.

This clonotype was detected ten times or more. CDR3 residues: CASSYASPYEQYF. In DNA, the CDR3 is TGTGCCAGCAGTTACGCTTCTCCCTACGAGCAGTACTTC. This chain links TRBV6-2 or TRBV6-3 with TRBJ2-7; D call uncertain. CDR1 is MNHEY, CDR2 SVGEGT, per germline. The CDR3 is made up of 13 amino acids. The V gene lost 2 bases and the J gene lost 2 bases, with 7 bases spanning the gap.

This clonotype was found many times. V gene TRBV20-1 combines with J gene TRBJ1-3; 12 bases match TRBD1. Trimming took 0 bases from V and 2 from J; bases not matched to a gene: 2. CDR3 length equals 16 residues. The germline V gene encodes CDR1 DFQATT and CDR2 SNEGSKA (reference sequence). CDR3 nucleotides: TGCAGTGCTAGAGATGGGACAGGGGGCGCTGGAAACACCATATATTTT. Translating gives CSARDGTGGAGNTIYF.

The sample holds a few counts of this clonotype. J is TRBJ2-3 and V is TRBV11-3, with TRBD2 identical over 13 bases. The CDR3 consists of 16 residues. The trim removed 5 bases at V and 1 base at J, leaving 3 bases unmatched. Looked up from germline, CDR1 is SGHNT and CDR2 is YENEEA. CDR3 in DNA: TGTGCCAGCAGCCGTACTAGCGGGAGGGGCACAGATACGCAGTATTTT. It yields the protein CASSRTSGRGTDTQYF.

This clonotype was seen at least ten times. The V and J genes are TRBV2 and TRBJ2-2, with 16 bases lining up with TRBD2. This CDR3 is 16 amino acids long. V lost 8 bases to trimming and J lost 7 bases; unmatched junction nucleotides: 7. The germline CDR1 and CDR2 sequences are SNHLY and FYNNEI. CDR3 in amino acids: CASLGLAGGHGGELFF. CDR3 DNA: TGTGCCAGCTTGGGACTAGCGGGAGGGCATGGCGGGGAGCTGTTTTTT.